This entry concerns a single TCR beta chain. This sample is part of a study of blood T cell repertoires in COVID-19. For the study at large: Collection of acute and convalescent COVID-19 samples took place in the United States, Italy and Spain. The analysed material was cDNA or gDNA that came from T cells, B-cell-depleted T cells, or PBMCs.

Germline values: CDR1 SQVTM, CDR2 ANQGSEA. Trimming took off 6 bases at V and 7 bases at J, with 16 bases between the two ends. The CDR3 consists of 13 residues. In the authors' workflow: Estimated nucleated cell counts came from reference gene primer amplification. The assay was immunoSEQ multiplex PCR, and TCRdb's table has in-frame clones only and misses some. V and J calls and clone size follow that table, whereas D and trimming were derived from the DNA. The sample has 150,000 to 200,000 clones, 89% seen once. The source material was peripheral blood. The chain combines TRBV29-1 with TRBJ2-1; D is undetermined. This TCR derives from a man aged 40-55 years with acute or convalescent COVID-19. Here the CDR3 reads CSVARPDLNEQFF. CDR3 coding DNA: TGCAGCGTCGCCCGCCCCGACTTGAATGAGCAGTTCTTC.